The 14 T cell receptor beta chains below were found in one sample sequenced in a study of T cell changes during pregnancy in multiple sclerosis. Data came from immunoSEQ multiplex PCR; TCRdb stores just in-frame clones and leaves some out. The sample lists approximately 87,000 clones, about 89% occurring once. Here the sequenced sample was CD4+ T cells from peripheral blood mononuclear cells, taken in the second trimester of pregnancy. These receptors were taken from a female donor with multiple sclerosis, enrolled in a pregnancy study.

This chain joins TRBV29-1 and TRBJ2-7; D is unclear. V lost 6 bases and J 5 bases, leaving 17 bases between the germline ends. The CDR3 is 13 residues long. CDR1 and CDR2 (germline): SQVTM, ANQGSEA. In nucleotides, the CDR3 is TGCAGCGTCAATTTCCAGGTGGGTGACGAGCAGTACTTC. Encoded protein: CSVNFQVGDEQYF.

The chain has TRBV10-3 and TRBJ2-7, with TRBD2 matching 12 bases. CDR3 length: 19 amino acids. J lost 1 base, V lost 6 bases, and 16 bases had no gene match. CDR1 ENHRY and CDR2 SYGVKD come from the germline V gene. This CDR3 reads CAISGTSAGTSGRSYEQYF. As DNA, the CDR3 is TGTGCCATCAGCGGGACTAGCGCCGGGACTAGCGGGCGGTCCTACGAGCAGTACTTC.

The chain is built from TRBV18 and TRBJ2-3; 11 bases agree with TRBD2. Germline lookup yields CDR1 KGHSH and CDR2 LQKENI. The CDR3 is made up of 17 amino acids. V was clipped by 3 bases and J by 5 bases; unmatched bases: 10. The CDR3: CASSPLAGGLQVDTQYF. The CDR3 DNA is TGTGCCAGCTCACCGCTAGCGGGAGGACTACAGGTAGATACGCAGTATTTT.

The rearrangement links TRBV5-4 to TRBJ2-7; D is perhaps TRBD1 (7 bases). The V end was cut by 2 bases, the J end by 7 bases, with 13 bases between. Germline CDR1 SGHNT, CDR2 YYREEE (reference sequence). The CDR3 consists of 13 residues. As DNA, the CDR3 is TGTGCCAGCAGCTTAGACAGGGAGGATGAGCAGTACTTC. Protein: CASSLDREDEQYF.

This clone was observed once. V gene TRBV30 combines with J gene TRBJ2-1; D is undetermined. The length of the CDR3 is 14 residues. The germline V gene has CDR1 GTSNPN and CDR2 SVGIG (reference sequence). Trimming took 4 bases from V and 0 from J, leaving 10 bases between them. The CDR3 nucleotides read TGTGCCTGGACCATAGCAAGCTCCTACAATGAGCAGTTCTTC. It codes for CAWTIASSYNEQFF.

This chain uses TRBV2 with TRBJ1-6; D gene ambiguous. The CDR3 loop spans 14 amino acids. With 3 bases removed from V and 4 bases from J, the gap between germline ends came to 7 bases. Germline CDR1 SNHLY, CDR2 FYNNEI. The CDR3 DNA follows: TGTGCCAGCAGTGATCGTCTTTATAATTCACCCCTCCACTTT. Translating gives CASSDRLYNSPLHF.

The table lists this clone with a count of one. The chain joins TRBV7-8 to TRBJ2-1; 8 bases are a match to TRBD2. The germline gives CDR1 SGHVS, CDR2 FQNEAQ. The CDR3 consists of 17 residues. Trimming removed 5 bases from V and 6 bases from J; junction bases left unmatched: 15. The CDR3 is CASSLGMVAGRANEQFF. The CDR3 bases are TGTGCCAGCAGCCTAGGGATGGTAGCGGGACGCGCCAATGAGCAGTTCTTC. The full variable domain, completed using reference TRBV7-8 and TRBJ2-1, is GAGVSQSPRYKVAKRGQDVALRCDPISGHVSLFWYQQALGQGPEFLTYFQNEAQLDKSGLPSDRFFAERPEGSVSTLKIQRTQQEDSAVYLCASSLGMVAGRANEQFFGPGTRLTVL.

The chain is built from TRBV9 and TRBJ2-3; TRBD2 matches 14 bases. This CDR3 is built from 18 residues. Germline lookup yields CDR1 SGDLS and CDR2 YYNGEE. V was pared by 2 bases and J by 2 bases, with 7 bases of the junction left unmatched. CDR3 amino acids: CASSVGTSGGLFTDTQYF. The CDR3 DNA is TGTGCCAGCAGCGTTGGGACTAGCGGGGGCCTATTCACAGATACGCAGTATTTT. Drawing the rest from reference TRBV9 and TRBJ2-3, the complete variable domain is DSGVTQTPKHLITATGQRVTLRCSPRSGDLSVYWYQQSLDQGLQFLIQYYNGEERAKGNILERFSAQQFPDLHSELNLSSLELGDSALYFCASSVGTSGGLFTDTQYFGPGTRLTVL.

J is TRBJ2-2 and V is TRBV11-1; 7 bases are a match to TRBD1. The CDR3 spans 14 residues. The J segment lost 7 bases and the V segment lost 5 bases, leaving 7 bases of the junction unmatched. Germline V CDR1 and CDR2: SGHAT, FQDESV (reference sequence). The CDR3 DNA sequence: TGTGCCAGCAGCCAACAGGGGTCGTACGGGGAGCTGTTTTTT. It yields the protein CASSQQGSYGELFF.

The J gene is TRBJ1-3, the V gene TRBV28, with TRBD1 matching 7 bases. There are 17 residues in the CDR3. Unmatched junction bases numbered 7, after V lost 2 bases and J lost 0 bases. Germline CDR1 MDHEN, CDR2 SYDVKM. The CDR3 is CASSLRRGPDSGNTIYF. CDR3 nucleotide sequence: TGTGCCAGCAGTTTACGGAGGGGGCCCGACTCTGGAAACACCATATATTTT.

This chain connects TRBV28 to TRBJ2-1; D possibly corresponds to TRBD2 (5 bases). Looked up from germline, CDR1 is MDHEN and CDR2 is SYDVKM. CDR3 length equals 12 residues. Trimming removed 3 bases from V and 10 bases from J, with 10 bases in between. The CDR3 DNA sequence: TGTGCCAGCAGTTTGACCCGACTAGAGCAGTTCTTC. It codes for CASSLTRLEQFF.

V is TRBV7-8 and J is TRBJ2-1; 9 nucleotides match TRBD2. CDR1 is SGHVS and CDR2 is FQNEAQ in the germline V gene. The CDR3 runs to 17 residues. V was pared by 5 bases and J by 0 bases, with 8 bases of the junction left unmatched. Here the CDR3 DNA reads TGTGCCAGCAGCCAACAGCTAGCGGGGCTCTCCTACAATGAGCAGTTCTTC. This encodes CASSQQLAGLSYNEQFF.

The rearrangement links TRBV11-3 to TRBJ1-6; no reliable D call. Germline V gives CDR1 SGHNT, CDR2 YENEEA. Trimming pared 3 bases from V and 9 bases from J, leaving 12 bases between. This CDR3 region has 14 residues. CDR3 coding DNA: TGTGCCAGCAGCTTCGGAGTGAAGCGTTCACCCCTCCACTTT. Its protein product is CASSFGVKRSPLHF.

CDR3: CASSKTSGGISGANVLTF. The DNA of the CDR3 is TGTGCCAGCAGCAAGACTAGCGGGGGGATCTCTGGGGCCAACGTCCTGACTTTC. V and J are TRBV5-6 and TRBJ2-6, with 13 bases identical to TRBD2. The germline CDR1 and CDR2 sequences are SGHDT and YYEEEE. There are 18 residues in the CDR3. Unmatched junction bases numbered 4, after V lost 4 bases and J lost 0 bases. Combining the CDR3 with reference TRBV5-6 and TRBJ2-6 gives the whole variable domain DAGVTQSPTHLIKTRGQQVTLRCSPKSGHDTVSWYQQALGQGPQFIFQYYEEEERQRGNFPDRFSGHQFPNYSSELNVNALLLGDSALYLCASSKTSGGISGANVLTFGAGSRLTVL.